This paragraph covers one T cell receptor (beta chain) sequence. These data are taken from a study of shared clonotypes between healthy human individuals. Each sorted subset replicate got 200 ng genomic DNA, around 29,000 genomes. Measured with immunoSEQ multiplex PCR; TCRdb has only the in-frame clones, and not every one. In the table there are about 2 million clones, 85% to 95% of which are singletons. A split of CD4+ cells into CD45RA+ naive and CD45RA-negative memory subsets was performed. Trimming removed 0 bases from V and 3 bases from J, with 9 bases in between. The V gene's germline CDR1 is MNHEY and CDR2 SMNVEV (reference sequence). The CDR3 spans 15 residues.

Sequenced sample: naive CD4+ T cells sorted from blood. The subset is: CD45RA+ positively selected. The receptor was isolated from a man between 18 and 35 years old in good health. The rearrangement uses TRBV27 and TRBJ1-5, with D hard to call. CDR3 nucleotide sequence: TGTGCCAGCAGTTTATCGGGCTTAGACAATCAGCCCCAGCATTTT. This codes for CASSLSGLDNQPQHF.